Reported below is one TCR beta chain. Its target is unknown. This specimen includes other DNA sequences encoding the same CDR3. This sample was included in a study of shared clonotypes between healthy human individuals. Overall study findings and caveats: Sampling was confined to blood; repertoires within tissues likely differ.

The CDR3 has 13 amino acids. Germline CDR1 and CDR2: MNHEY and SMNVEV (reference sequence). Trimming removed 5 bases at V and 0 bases at J, with 7 bases between. Sequencing used immunoSEQ multiplex PCR; TCRdb keeps in-frame clones, though not all of them. Of hundreds of thousands of clones listed, around four fifths were seen once; the top ten hold around 2%. Material for sequencing was memory CD4+ T cells sorted from blood. As for subset: CD45RA-negative fraction. This sequence originates from a woman in her 30s in good health. The chain joins TRBV27 to TRBJ2-5; D call uncertain. CDR3 nucleotide sequence: TGTGCCAGCAGTCCACGATACCAAGAGACCCAGTACTTC. It encodes CASSPRYQETQYF.